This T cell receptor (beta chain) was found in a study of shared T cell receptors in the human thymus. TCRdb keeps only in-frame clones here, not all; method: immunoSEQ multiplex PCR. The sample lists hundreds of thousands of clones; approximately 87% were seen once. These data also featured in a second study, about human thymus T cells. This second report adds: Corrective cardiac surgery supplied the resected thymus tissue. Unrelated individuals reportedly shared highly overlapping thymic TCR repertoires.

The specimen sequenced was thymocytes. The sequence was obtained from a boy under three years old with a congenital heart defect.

CDR3 DNA sequence: TGTGCCAGCAGCCAAGAACTAGCGGGAGCCTCGAGCTCCTACAATGAGCAGTTCTTC. Translating it yields CASSQELAGASSSYNEQFF. The chain has TRBV14 and TRBJ2-1, with 11 bases lining up with TRBD2. Germline V lookup: CDR1 SGHDN, CDR2 FVKESK. This CDR3 contains 19 residues. J gave up 0 bases and V 0 bases, and 7 bases lay outside the gene matches.